Listed below are T cell receptor beta chains from one sample, sequenced in a study of T-cell memory formation after mild COVID-19. TCRdb re-derived calls from the 5' RACE reads in MiXCR, one entry per CDR3 protein. Of just over 400,000 distinct CDR3 sequences in the sample, 23% are singletons; the top ten hold 10% to 15%. Sequenced input: PBMCs or a T cell subset sorted from them (not recorded which). The receptors derive from an adult woman who had mild COVID-19 (a few samples of this study predate the infection). Cell type and time point are not known. CDR3s leave out the opening cysteine and the closing phenylalanine or tryptophan. A D gene is named only where the DNA matches it firmly.

D gene	V gene	J gene	CDR3 protein
TRBD2	TRBV15	TRBJ2-1	ATSTGLAAYNEQF
TRBD1	TRBV19	TRBJ1-1	ASSIVPGGQVSGGAF
.	TRBV5-4	TRBJ1-1	ASSLERGTLAEAF
.	TRBV20-1	TRBJ1-1	SARDRYTEAF
.	TRBV7-9	TRBJ1-2	ASSSRQPLNYGYT
.	TRBV7-6	TRBJ2-7	ASSLAAQGDEQY
.	TRBV19	TRBJ2-5	ASSIGSGVQETQY
.	TRBV14	TRBJ2-2	ASSQGDSSAGELF
TRBD2	TRBV20-1	TRBJ2-3	SARGGAGGVADTQY
.	TRBV27	TRBJ1-2	ASRGPSYGYT
TRBD2	TRBV12-3/TRBV12-4	TRBJ2-3	ASSPIGASGGDTQY
TRBD2	TRBV29-1	TRBJ2-1	SVDGLAISSYNEQF
TRBD1	TRBV4-3	TRBJ2-6	ASSVRDRGLWSSGANVLT
.	TRBV6-6	TRBJ2-5	ASSYPRTGAQTQY
.	TRBV27	TRBJ2-7	ASSNRASYEQY
.	TRBV12-3/TRBV12-4	TRBJ1-1	ASRRGPILNTEAF
TRBD1	TRBV11-2	TRBJ2-6	ASSLRRDRGVSGANVLT
.	TRBV5-6	TRBJ2-1	ASSHQGNREQF
.	TRBV5-1	TRBJ1-2	ASSLDPGQTYGYT
.	TRBV4-2	TRBJ1-1	ASSQEGRGREAF
.	TRBV6-5	TRBJ1-4	ASKNSRAVPHSTNEKLF
.	TRBV5-6	TRBJ2-4	ASSLSGYQTDIQY
TRBD2	TRBV10-3	TRBJ2-1	AISVERGTRDPNEQF
.	TRBV25-1	TRBJ1-6	ASRSPKGTYNSPLH
.	TRBV3-1	TRBJ2-2	ASSHTGPTGELF